The 5 T cell receptor beta chains listed next were all sequenced from one sample in a study of early T cells in non-severe SARS-CoV-2 infection. One entry per CDR3 protein, called by TCRdb with MiXCR from the 5' RACE reads. The sample holds around 63,000 distinct CDR3 sequences, approximately 6% seen once. The specimen was whole blood, collected at baseline. The receptor set was obtained from an adult who was a healthcare worker with PCR-confirmed SARS-CoV-2 infection or an uninfected control (not recorded which).

This clonotype was counted between two and nine times. This may come from a read error, since a much larger clone is one base off. The chain uses TRBV20-1 and TRBJ1-1, with unresolved D. Germline assignment: CDR1 DFQATT and CDR2 SNEGSKA (reference sequence). The CDR3 totals 13 residues. V was cut by 3 bases and J by 4 bases, with 12 bases left in between. The CDR3 spells CSASWGRGTEAFF. The DNA for the CDR3 is TGCAGTGCTAGTTGGGGTCGGGGCACTGAAGCTTTCTTT.

The sample holds a few counts of this clonotype. V gene TRBV6-2 or TRBV6-3 combines with J gene TRBJ2-5; D assignment may be TRBD1 or TRBD2 (5 bases each). V lost 4 bases and J 2 bases, leaving 11 bases between the germline ends. The CDR3 extends over 14 amino acids. CDR1 is MNHEY and CDR2 is SVGEGT in the germline V gene. The CDR3 loop reads CASSSGRYQETQYF. The CDR3 DNA follows: TGTGCCAGCAGTTCGGGACGTTATCAAGAGACCCAGTACTTC.

This clonotype occurred many times. The J gene is TRBJ1-3, the V gene TRBV5-6; D call uncertain. Germline V gene data show CDR1 as SGHDT and CDR2 as YYEEEE. There are 15 residues in the CDR3. The V gene lost 6 bases and the J gene lost 2 bases, with 15 bases spanning the gap. CDR3: CASTFLGNAGNTIYF. CDR3 sequence (DNA): TGTGCCAGCACCTTCTTAGGCAATGCTGGAAACACCATATATTTT. The variable domain in full, completed from reference TRBV5-6 and TRBJ1-3, reads DAGVTQSPTHLIKTRGQQVTLRCSPKSGHDTVSWYQQALGQGPQFIFQYYEEEERQRGNFPDRFSGHQFPNYSSELNVNALLLGDSALYLCASTFLGNAGNTIYFGEGSWLTVV.

The chain has TRBV6-2 or TRBV6-3 and TRBJ1-1; D is undetermined. The ends were cut back, 6 bases at V and 4 bases at J, with 15 bases in the middle. There are 14 residues in the CDR3. Germline loops: CDR1 MNHEY, CDR2 SVGEGT. The CDR3 DNA follows: TGTGCCAGCAGCCCAGGCGGTCGCATCACTGAAGCTTTCTTT. Protein sequence: CASSPGGRITEAFF.

This clonotype was detected ten times or more. This chain links TRBV7-3 with TRBJ1-1; D uncertain. Germline CDR1 is SGHTA and CDR2 is FQGTGA. V was trimmed by 5 bases and J by 1 base, leaving 8 bases between them. CDR3 size: 13 residues. CDR3 sequence: CASSDQQNTEAFF. The CDR3 DNA sequence: TGTGCCAGCAGCGACCAGCAGAACACTGAAGCTTTCTTT.